Listed here are 2 T cell receptor beta chains from one sample, sequenced in a study of spatial heterogeneity in lung cancer. Noted time point: blood at routine non-recurrence follow-up after resection. TCRdb independently ran MiXCR on the 5' RACE reads; one entry per CDR3 protein. The data hold about 45,000 distinct CDR3 sequences, with approximately 22% observed a single time. This material consisted of PBMCs, taken at follow-up. These receptors were collected from a female donor with early-stage non-small cell lung cancer.

The chain employs TRBV11-1 and TRBJ2-7; 9 bases match TRBD2. Germline assignment: CDR1 SGHAT and CDR2 FQDESV (reference sequence). This CDR3 contains 16 residues. J lost 3 bases, V lost 5 bases, and 11 bases had no gene match. The CDR3 sequence is CASSPLCSGGLYEQYV. CDR3 DNA: TGTGCCAGCAGCCCCCTTTGCAGCGGGGGGCTCTACGAGCAGTACGTC.

The chain couples TRBV7-9 to TRBJ2-6, with no clear D. The length of the CDR3 is 15 residues. Trimming cost V 2 bases and J 2 bases, with 7 bases left between them. Looked up from germline, CDR1 is SEHNR and CDR2 is FQNEAQ (reference sequence). CDR3 coding DNA: TGTGCCAGCAGCTTACTATTGGCTGGGGCCAACGTCCTGACTTTC. Translating gives CASSLLLAGANVLTF.